A single sample gave rise to the 5 T cell receptor beta chains below, sequenced in a study of beta chain features in type 1 diabetes. Study-wide results and limits: Shortening that was moderate but significant affected the TCRB CDR3s of Type 1 diabetes patients in all four CD4+ subsets.

Expressed TCRB transcripts got sequenced, as all isolated RNA was reverse transcribed. The table came from immunoSEQ multiplex PCR; TCRdb's copy has only in-frame clones and leaves some out. The data contain around 130,000 clones, around 9% of them seen just once; the ten biggest clones take up roughly 0.75%. Which antigens these TCRs recognize remains unknown. Sequenced sample: central memory CD4+ T cells from blood. The receptors come from a man aged 30-40 years with type 1 diabetes.

This clone was seen a handful of times. The sample has other DNA sequences that encode this CDR3 too. This chain uses TRBV5-1 with TRBJ2-6, with 7 bases lining up with TRBD1. Germline CDR1 is SGHRS and CDR2 is YFSETQ. Trimming took 0 bases from V and 0 from J; bases not matched to a gene: 0. This CDR3 is 16 amino acids long. Written as DNA, the CDR3 is TGCGCCAGCAGCTTGGGACAGGGCTCTGGGGCCAACGTCCTGACTTTC. This encodes CASSLGQGSGANVLTF.

The sample holds a few counts of this clone. The chain carries TRBV27 and TRBJ2-7; the D gene is possibly TRBD2 (6 bases). Germline V CDR1 and CDR2: MNHEY, SMNVEV (reference sequence). With 2 bases removed from V and 6 bases from J, the gap between germline ends came to 11 bases. The CDR3 runs to 13 residues. The CDR3 region is CASSLVLASEQYF. The CDR3 region has the DNA TGTGCCAGCAGTTTAGTACTAGCTAGCGAGCAGTACTTC.

This clone came up a few times. This chain joins TRBV18 and TRBJ2-3; 11 positions agree with TRBD2. The germline CDR1 and CDR2 sequences are KGHSH and LQKENI. The CDR3 totals 15 residues. Losses at the gene ends were 4 bases for V and 6 bases for J; bases not matched to a gene: 6. The CDR3 reads CASSLAGGQMDTQYF. The CDR3 DNA follows: TGTGCCAGCTCACTAGCGGGGGGGCAAATGGATACGCAGTATTTT. The whole variable domain, remainder taken from reference TRBV18 and TRBJ2-3, is NAGVMQNPRHLVRRRGQEARLRCSPMKGHSHVYWYRQLPEEGLKFMVYLQKENIIDESGMPKERFSAEFPKEGPSILRIQQVVRGDSAAYFCASSLAGGQMDTQYFGPGTRLTVL.

This clone was counted between two and nine times. The chain links TRBV7-2 to TRBJ1-1, with D unclear. Trimming removed 1 base at V and 1 base at J, with 4 bases between. The CDR3 length is 13 residues. The germline V gene encodes CDR1 SGHTA and CDR2 FQGNSA. CDR3 sequence: CASSLEANTEAFF. DNA for the CDR3: TGTGCCAGCAGCTTAGAAGCGAACACTGAAGCTTTCTTT. Variable domain in full (rest from reference TRBV7-2 and TRBJ1-1): GAGVSQSPSNKVTEKGKDVELRCDPISGHTALYWYRQSLGQGLEFLIYFQGNSAPDKSGLPSDRFSAERTGGSVSTLTIQRTQQEDSAVYLCASSLEANTEAFFGQGTRLTVV.

This clone was seen only a few times. V usage is TRBV19 and J usage is TRBJ1-2, with D unclear. The CDR3 consists of 13 residues. Per the germline V gene, CDR1 is LNHDA and CDR2 is SQIVND (reference sequence). Between the trimmed V and J ends, which lost 7 bases and 0 bases, there was a span of 9 bases. CDR3 DNA sequence: TGTGCCAGTAAAGAGGAGGCTAACTATGGCTACACCTTC. The encoded protein is CASKEEANYGYTF.